This T cell receptor beta chain was recorded in a study of regulatory dendritic cells for organ transplantation. With respect to this clone: Its antigen is as yet unknown.

Some clones are missing from TCRdb's copy, which holds only in-frame ones; the method was immunoSEQ multiplex PCR. The sample shows about 30,000 clones, about 89% of them seen only once. CD4+ or CD8+ T cells were sorted as naive CD45RA+ or memory CD45RO+. Study-level results: Mature dendritic cells appeared to drive more memory CD8+ clonal expansion than regulatory ones. Of resting T cell subsets, memory CD8+ had the most alloreactive clonotypes.

The sequencing input was naive CD4+ T cells from blood. Subset of the sample: CD45RA+ naive T cells. The receptor's source is a human donor in good health.

The CDR3 here is CASSLLSRVSTEAFF. The CDR3 nucleotides read TGTGCCAGCAGCTTACTTTCAAGGGTATCCACTGAAGCTTTCTTT. The chain has TRBV7-3 and TRBJ1-1; D is ambiguous. The CDR3 contains 15 residues. V shed 2 bases and J shed 4 bases, with 14 bases lying between them. Germline loops: CDR1 SGHTA, CDR2 FQGTGA.